This is a list of T cell receptor beta chains from one sample in a study of T cell repertoires in cytomegalovirus infection. Each CDR3 protein gets one entry after TCRdb re-called the reads with MiXCR. The sample shows about 830,000 distinct CDR3 sequences, around a third of them seen only once. What these receptors recognize is not known. This specimen was cultured CD8+ T cells from PBMCs, taken from culture after CMV antigen stimulation. These receptors came from a human donor in good health (CMV status not recorded). Some clones in this sample may be carry-over from other donors' samples. The CDR3 runs from the conserved cysteine through the conserved F or W. Fields, in order: D gene, V gene, CDR3 length, J gene, clone size, CDR3 DNA, CDR3 protein. A D gene is named only where the DNA matches it firmly. The listing skips clone size in some rows; elsewhere it reads once, few, many or a size class.

d_gene: -
v_gene: TRBV5-8
len: 14
j_gene: TRBJ1-5
abundance: -
CDR3nt: TGTGCCAGCAGCCCCCTCACGGGGAGTCAGCCCCAGCATTTT
CDR3aa: CASSPLTGSQPQHF

d_gene: -
v_gene: TRBV5-1
len: 15
j_gene: TRBJ1-1
abundance: -
CDR3nt: TGCGCCAGCAGCTTGGCCCCTACGTTGAACACTGAAGCTTTCTTT
CDR3aa: CASSLAPTLNTEAFF

d_gene: -
v_gene: TRBV6-1
len: 14
j_gene: TRBJ1-2
abundance: few
CDR3nt: TGTGCCAGCAGTGAACGCCGGAACAACTATGGCTACACCTTC
CDR3aa: CASSERRNNYGYTF

d_gene: TRBD1
v_gene: TRBV4-1
len: 16
j_gene: TRBJ2-2
abundance: -
CDR3nt: TGCGCCAGCAGCCACCGACAGGGGGCTAGCACCGGGGAGCTGTTTTTT
CDR3aa: CASSHRQGASTGELFF

d_gene: TRBD1
v_gene: TRBV7-9
len: 16
j_gene: TRBJ2-3
abundance: -
CDR3nt: TGTGCCAGCAGCTTAATGAGACAGGGGTTCACAGATACGCAGTATTTT
CDR3aa: CASSLMRQGFTDTQYF

d_gene: -
v_gene: TRBV27
len: 15
j_gene: TRBJ2-3
abundance: few
CDR3nt: TGTGCCAGCAGTTCCTACACGCTTAGCACAGATACGCAGTATTTT
CDR3aa: CASSSYTLSTDTQYF

d_gene: TRBD2
v_gene: TRBV11-2
len: 16
j_gene: TRBJ2-1
abundance: -
CDR3nt: TGTGCCAGCAGCTCCGGATCGGGGGGGCCCTACAATGAGCAGTTCTTC
CDR3aa: CASSSGSGGPYNEQFF

d_gene: TRBD1
v_gene: TRBV6-2/TRBV6-3
len: 16
j_gene: TRBJ2-1
abundance: many
CDR3nt: TGTGCCAGCAGTTTTGGCAGGGGGCCTAAATACAATGAGCAGTTCTTC
CDR3aa: CASSFGRGPKYNEQFF

d_gene: -
v_gene: TRBV14
len: 14
j_gene: TRBJ1-2
abundance: -
CDR3nt: TGTGCCAGCAGCCAAGAAAACGTGGGCTATTGCTACACCTTC
CDR3aa: CASSQENVGYCYTF

d_gene: -
v_gene: TRBV11-2
len: 17
j_gene: TRBJ1-2
abundance: few
CDR3nt: TGTGCCAGCAGCCTCATTCTGGGCCTAACGGATAACTATGGCTACACCTTC
CDR3aa: CASSLILGLTDNYGYTF

d_gene: -
v_gene: TRBV7-6
len: 19
j_gene: TRBJ2-2
abundance: many
CDR3nt: TGTGCCACCCTCGGGTTTGGGCAGGGGATGACCTCGAACACCGGGGAGCTGTTTTTT
CDR3aa: CATLGFGQGMTSNTGELFF

d_gene: -
v_gene: TRBV19
len: 12
j_gene: TRBJ1-1
abundance: -
CDR3nt: TGTGCCAGGATTGGGGGGAACACTGAAGCTTTCTTT
CDR3aa: CARIGGNTEAFF

d_gene: -
v_gene: TRBV9
len: 13
j_gene: TRBJ1-6
abundance: few
CDR3nt: TGTGCCAGCAGCGTAGCGGGAAATTCACCCCTCCACTTT
CDR3aa: CASSVAGNSPLHF

d_gene: TRBD2
v_gene: TRBV7-8
len: 15
j_gene: TRBJ2-5
abundance: -
CDR3nt: TGTGCCAGCAGTACTAGCGGGGGTCTGCCAGAGACCCAGTACTTC
CDR3aa: CASSTSGGLPETQYF

d_gene: TRBD1
v_gene: TRBV6-2/TRBV6-3
len: 14
j_gene: TRBJ1-5
abundance: -
CDR3nt: TGTGCCAGCAGAAAGGACAGGGACAATCAGCCCCAGCATTTT
CDR3aa: CASRKDRDNQPQHF

d_gene: TRBD1
v_gene: TRBV28
len: 14
j_gene: TRBJ1-1
abundance: -
CDR3nt: TGTGCCAGCAGTCAAGTCGGGGGGACAGATGAAGCTTTCTTT
CDR3aa: CASSQVGGTDEAFF

d_gene: -
v_gene: TRBV2
len: 16
j_gene: TRBJ2-1
abundance: few
CDR3nt: TGTGCCAGCAGTGAAGCGCTTGGGACGGCCTACAATGAGCAGTTCTTC
CDR3aa: CASSEALGTAYNEQFF

d_gene: -
v_gene: TRBV28
len: 13
j_gene: TRBJ2-3
abundance: -
CDR3nt: TGTGCCAGCACAGAGCCTAGCACAGATACGCAGTATTTT
CDR3aa: CASTEPSTDTQYF

d_gene: -
v_gene: TRBV7-8
len: 12
j_gene: TRBJ1-1
abundance: many
CDR3nt: TGTGCCAGCAGCTTAGGAAGGACTGAAGCTTTCTTT
CDR3aa: CASSLGRTEAFF

d_gene: -
v_gene: TRBV7-8
len: 14
j_gene: TRBJ2-1
abundance: few
CDR3nt: TGTGCCAGCGCACAAGCTAGTCCGTACGATGAGCAGTTCTTC
CDR3aa: CASAQASPYDEQFF

d_gene: -
v_gene: TRBV19
len: 13
j_gene: TRBJ1-4
abundance: many
CDR3nt: TGTGCCACCCGAAGCCGGGACGGAGAAAAACTGTTTTTT
CDR3aa: CATRSRDGEKLFF

d_gene: TRBD2
v_gene: TRBV10-2
len: 16
j_gene: TRBJ2-7
abundance: -
CDR3nt: TGCGCCAGCAGCGTGGGGACTAGCGGGTTCTCCTACGAGCAGTACTTC
CDR3aa: CASSVGTSGFSYEQYF

d_gene: TRBD1
v_gene: TRBV6-1
len: 14
j_gene: TRBJ2-7
abundance: few
CDR3nt: TGTGCCAGCAGTCTTCGACAGGGGGCGGAAGAGCAGTACTTC
CDR3aa: CASSLRQGAEEQYF

d_gene: TRBD1
v_gene: TRBV27
len: 13
j_gene: TRBJ2-7
abundance: -
CDR3nt: TGTGCCAGCAGTCCCTATGCAGGGGGCGAGCAGTACTTC
CDR3aa: CASSPYAGGEQYF

d_gene: -
v_gene: TRBV6-5
len: 16
j_gene: TRBJ2-3
abundance: few
CDR3nt: TGTGCCAGCGGGACTCTCGGGGAGCCACCCACAGATACGCAGTATTTT
CDR3aa: CASGTLGEPPTDTQYF

d_gene: TRBD1
v_gene: TRBV7-9
len: 17
j_gene: TRBJ1-1
abundance: few
CDR3nt: TGTGCCAGCAGCTATCCGCAACAGGGGGCGGAACGCACTGAAGCTTTCTTT
CDR3aa: CASSYPQQGAERTEAFF

d_gene: -
v_gene: TRBV4-3
len: 15
j_gene: TRBJ2-1
abundance: few
CDR3nt: TGCGCCAGCAGCCAAGATTGGGGGTCGTTCGATGAGCAGTTCTTC
CDR3aa: CASSQDWGSFDEQFF

d_gene: TRBD2
v_gene: TRBV28
len: 13
j_gene: TRBJ2-5
abundance: -
CDR3nt: TGTGCCAGCAGTGAGAGCGGGGGGGGGACCCAGTACTTC
CDR3aa: CASSESGGGTQYF

d_gene: -
v_gene: TRBV15
len: 15
j_gene: TRBJ2-7
abundance: few
CDR3nt: TGTGCCACCAGCAGAGATCAAGGCACCGCCTACGAGCAGTACTTC
CDR3aa: CATSRDQGTAYEQYF